This entry features one T cell receptor (beta chain) sequence. Its target is unknown. The CDR3 does not end in the conserved phenylalanine or tryptophan, so this is likely a read error. The limits of the CDR3 on the DNA are not certain, so only TCRdb's listed CDR3 is given. Germline V lookup: CDR1 SGHAT, CDR2 FQNNGV. The CDR3 extends over 19 residues, inclusive of both ends. The sample originates from a study of CD8+CD57+ T cells in acquired aplastic anemia. Study context: When averaged, DNA from sorted CD4+ and CD8+ cells came to approximately 3.2 ug. Overall study findings and caveats: The same twenty-nine CD8+ CDR3 sequences occurred in patients and in controls. A significant difference in CD8+ Simpson's diversity between patients and controls was not found.

Genomic DNA acted as the template from which TCR beta VDJ combination and CDR3 sequence profiling were carried out. A single record per CDR3 protein comes from TCRdb applying MiXCR to the reads. The data contain approximately 200,000 distinct CDR3 sequences, around 65% of them singletons. V is TRBV11-2 and J is TRBJ1-4. The source material was sorted CD4+, CD8+, or CD8+CD57+ T cells (not recorded which) from PBMCs. The TCR comes from a human donor with severe aplastic anemia or a healthy control (not recorded which). The CDR3 here is CASSLGVTSGGQNEQYFGP.